What follows are 29 T cell receptor beta chains derived from one specimen sequenced in a study of shared clonotypes between healthy human individuals. This table comes from immunoSEQ multiplex PCR, and its TCRdb copy is limited to in-frame clones, with some not included. The sample lists about 510,000 clones; 75% to 85% were seen once. What was sequenced was PBMCs. The receptor source for this set is a woman in her forties in good health. Some clones in this sample may be carry-over from other donors' samples.

Here the CDR3 reads CAISTSGDLSYEQYF. The CDR3 DNA reads as TGTGCCATCAGTACTAGCGGGGACCTCTCCTACGAGCAGTACTTC. The V call is TRBV10-3, the J call TRBJ2-7, with 10 bases aligning to TRBD2. CDR1 and CDR2 from the germline V gene are ENHRY and SYGVKD. CDR3 length: 15 amino acids. With V trimmed by 5 bases and J by 0 bases, 4 bases remained unmatched.

The J gene is TRBJ2-3, the V gene TRBV7-2; D might be TRBD2 (5 bases). Germline CDR1 SGHTA, CDR2 FQGNSA. Between the trimmed V and J ends, which lost 3 bases and 4 bases, there was a span of 17 bases. The CDR3 totals 16 residues. CDR3 region: CASSLDSVSRSDTQYF. The CDR3 bases are TGTGCCAGCAGCTTGGACTCGGTCTCACGGTCAGATACGCAGTATTTT.

This clone has a count of ten or more. The chain is built from TRBV15 and TRBJ1-5; D remains ambiguous. The V end lost 0 bases, the J end lost 6 bases, and 12 bases lay between the germline ends. The CDR3 consists of 15 residues. Germline CDR1 is LNHNV and CDR2 is YYDKDF (reference sequence). CDR3: CATSREAEGGQPQHF. CDR3 DNA: TGTGCCACCAGCAGAGAGGCAGAGGGCGGTCAGCCCCAGCATTTT.

This chain links TRBV30 with TRBJ1-4, with no clear D. The germline gives CDR1 GTSNPN, CDR2 SVGIG (reference sequence). The CDR3 runs to 14 residues. The V and J ends lost 0 bases and 7 bases respectively, with 12 bases between them. CDR3 amino acids: CAWSVGGMVEKLFF. The CDR3 nucleotides are TGTGCCTGGAGTGTAGGTGGGATGGTTGAAAAACTGTTTTTT.

V usage is TRBV10-1 and J usage is TRBJ2-7; 9 positions agree with TRBD1. CDR3 length: 13 residues. CDR1 is WNHNN and CDR2 is SYGVQD in the germline V gene (reference sequence). J lost 5 bases, V lost 6 bases, and 5 bases had no gene match. CDR3 nucleotide sequence: TGCGCCAGCAGGCGGGACAGGGTGGACGAGCAGTACTTC. Protein sequence: CASRRDRVDEQYF.

This clone occurred once. The V call is TRBV6-1, the J call TRBJ2-1, with D perhaps matching TRBD2 (5 bases). V shed 3 bases and J shed 2 bases, with 11 bases lying between them. Germline values: CDR1 MNHNS, CDR2 SASEGT. The CDR3 sequence is 15 residues long. The CDR3 is CASSEGSFTYNEQFF. In nucleotides, the CDR3 is TGTGCCAGCAGTGAGGGGAGTTTCACCTACAATGAGCAGTTCTTC.

For this clone: Other nucleotide sequences from this sample produce the same CDR3. The gene calls are TRBV7-9 and TRBJ2-1; perhaps TRBD1 as D (6 bases). Deletions cut 5 bases from V and 4 bases from J, with 18 bases between. This CDR3 comprises 16 residues. CDR1 and CDR2 (germline): SEHNR, FQNEAQ (reference sequence). In DNA form, the CDR3 reads TGTGCCAGCAGCCCCAGAGGGGGTAGCGCTTACAATGAGCAGTTCTTC. As protein: CASSPRGGSAYNEQFF.

The rearrangement links TRBV19 to TRBJ2-1, with D maybe TRBD2 (6 bases). Germline CDR1 is LNHDA and CDR2 is SQIVND (reference sequence). Trimming stripped 3 bases from V and 8 bases from J, with 14 bases between. This CDR3 contains 14 residues. This CDR3 is CASSIWGVEDEQFF. In DNA, the CDR3 is TGTGCCAGTAGTATTTGGGGGGTTGAAGATGAGCAGTTCTTC.

The chain uses TRBV15 and TRBJ1-4; 12 nucleotides agree with TRBD1. CDR1 is LNHNV and CDR2 is YYDKDF in the germline V gene (reference sequence). The CDR3 has 15 residues. The junction had 2 bases not matched to a gene; V was cut back by 2 bases and J by 7 bases. In nucleotides, the CDR3 is TGTGCCACCAGCAGAAGGGACAGGGGGCGTGAAAAACTGTTTTTT. Its protein product is CATSRRDRGREKLFF.

The chain employs TRBV5-1 and TRBJ2-3; D gene ambiguous. The ends were cut back, 1 base at V and 0 bases at J, with 12 bases in the middle. The CDR3 length is 16 residues. Per germline, CDR1 SGHRS and CDR2 YFSETQ. The DNA of the CDR3 is TGCGCCAGCAGCTTGTCCGCGGATCCTAGCACAGATACGCAGTATTTT. Encoded protein: CASSLSADPSTDTQYF.

This clone appeared a single time. This chain uses TRBV7-2 with TRBJ2-7; D is undetermined. CDR3 length equals 14 residues. The germline CDR1 and CDR2 sequences are SGHTA and FQGNSA. V was shortened by 2 bases and J by 2 bases, with 10 bases between the two germline ends. CDR3 coding DNA: TGTGCCAGCAGCTTAAACCCTAGTACCTACGAGCAGTACTTC. Its protein is CASSLNPSTYEQYF.

About this clone itself: At one of its ends the junction is not consistent with the germline gene, which may arise from a read error. The chain recombines TRBV28 with TRBJ1-2; a possible D gene is TRBD1 (5 bases). This CDR3 is built from 11 residues. Germline CDR1 MDHEN, CDR2 SYDVKM. CDR3 DNA sequence: TGTGCCAGCAGTTTTCTCCGGGGCCAGGTCTTC. Residues: CASSFLRGQVF.

The sample holds one count of this clone. The V call is TRBV19, the J call TRBJ2-7; 8 bases are shared with TRBD1. The CDR3 consists of 12 residues. V lost 5 bases, J lost 7 bases, and 4 bases stayed unmatched. Germline V CDR1 and CDR2: LNHDA, SQIVND (reference sequence). The CDR3 region is CASSGQGGEQYF. CDR3 nucleotide sequence: TGTGCCAGTAGTGGACAGGGCGGGGAGCAGTACTTC. Full variable domain (rest looked up from reference TRBV19 and TRBJ2-7): DGGITQSPKYLFRKEGQNVTLSCEQNLNHDAMYWYRQDPGQGLRLIYYSQIVNDFQKGDIAEGYSVSREKKESFPLTVTSAQKNPTAFYLCASSGQGGEQYFGPGTRLTVT.

The V call is TRBV9, the J call TRBJ2-1; TRBD2 matches at 10 bases. Germline V gives CDR1 SGDLS, CDR2 YYNGEE. The junction had 13 bases not matched to a gene; V was cut back by 0 bases and J by 7 bases. The length of the CDR3 is 18 residues. The CDR3 sequence is CASSVVTSGTPPGNEQFF. The CDR3 nucleotides read TGTGCCAGCAGCGTAGTTACTAGCGGGACCCCGCCCGGGAATGAGCAGTTCTTC.

V and J are TRBV28 and TRBJ2-1; TRBD1 agrees at 8 bases. This CDR3 comprises 16 residues. V shed 1 base, J shed 7 bases, and the junction held 9 bases outside the gene matches. Germline CDR1 MDHEN, CDR2 SYDVKM. The CDR3 nucleotides are TGTGCCAGCAGTTTATCGTCCGGACAGGGCAGGAATGAGCAGTTCTTC. It translates to CASSLSSGQGRNEQFF.

The J gene is TRBJ1-5, the V gene TRBV6-1; TRBD1 agrees at 7 bases. The CDR3 length is 18 residues. Per the germline V gene, CDR1 is MNHNS and CDR2 is SASEGT. V was clipped by 3 bases and J by 0 bases; unmatched bases: 11. DNA of the CDR3: TGTGCCAGCAGTGACACGCAGGGGGATCTATATAGCAATCAGCCCCAGCATTTT. As protein: CASSDTQGDLYSNQPQHF.

V usage is TRBV30 and J usage is TRBJ2-1; no reliable D call. This CDR3 has 11 amino acids. Germline lookup yields CDR1 GTSNPN and CDR2 SVGIG (reference sequence). V shed 2 bases and J shed 10 bases, with 9 bases lying between them. CDR3 nucleotide sequence: TGTGCCTGGAGTCAGCTGGCGGAGCAGTTCTTC. This codes for CAWSQLAEQFF.

The V call is TRBV4-1, the J call TRBJ2-7; TRBD2 might be the D (6 bases). Germline V CDR1 and CDR2: MGHRA, YSYEKL. The CDR3 sequence is 17 residues long. V was shortened by 3 bases and J by 0 bases, with 18 bases between the two germline ends. The CDR3 bases are TGCGCCAGCAGCCAGGGAGTCGTCGGGGGACGCTCCTACGAGCAGTACTTC. Translated: CASSQGVVGGRSYEQYF.

The gene calls are TRBV13 and TRBJ2-5; D not resolved. The last part of the DNA fits TRBJ2-7 better; the J call may be wrong. Looked up from germline, CDR1 is PRHDT and CDR2 is FYEKMQ (reference sequence). The CDR3 covers 14 residues. Written as DNA, the CDR3 is TGTGCCAGCAGCTTAGGCCAAATTAGACCCGAGCAGTACTTC. Amino acids: CASSLGQIRPEQYF.

The gene calls are TRBV28 and TRBJ2-7; TRBD2 agrees at 12 bases. The CDR3 has 16 residues. The germline CDR1 and CDR2 sequences are MDHEN and SYDVKM. J was trimmed by 1 base and V by 5 bases; bases with no gene match: 6. The CDR3 region has the DNA TGTGCCAGCAGTGATGGGACTAGCGGGTTATCCTACGAGCAGTACTTC. This sequence encodes CASSDGTSGLSYEQYF.

The chain combines TRBV4-1 with TRBJ1-2; D gene ambiguous. The CDR3 contains 14 residues. The germline V gene encodes CDR1 MGHRA and CDR2 YSYEKL. V gave up 1 base and J gave up 2 bases, with 8 bases separating them. The CDR3, as DNA: TGCGCCAGCAGCCAAGGTCGACGGAACTATGGCTACACCTTC. Its translation: CASSQGRRNYGYTF.

V gene TRBV5-1 combines with J gene TRBJ2-2; D possibly uses TRBD1 or TRBD2 (5 bases each). Germline assignment: CDR1 SGHRS and CDR2 YFSETQ. The V gene lost 4 bases and the J gene lost 0 bases, with 16 bases spanning the gap. The CDR3 extends over 17 amino acids. CDR3: CASSPGADSANTGELFF. The CDR3, as DNA: TGCGCCAGCAGCCCTGGGGCGGACTCAGCGAACACCGGGGAGCTGTTTTTT.

The chain combines TRBV4-1 with TRBJ2-7; a possible D gene is TRBD2 (5 bases). Germline loops: CDR1 MGHRA, CDR2 YSYEKL. This CDR3 spans 15 amino acids. Trimming cost V 4 bases and J 0 bases, with 13 bases left between them. CDR3 protein: CASSLHPGSSYEQYF. The CDR3, as DNA: TGCGCCAGCAGCCTCCACCCGGGGTCCTCCTACGAGCAGTACTTC.

As to this clone: A junction end diverges from the germline sequence, so it may reflect a read error. The J gene is TRBJ2-3, the V gene TRBV4-3, with TRBD2 identical over 7 bases. The CDR3 loop spans 15 amino acids. CDR1 and CDR2 (germline): LGHNA, YSLEER. This CDR3 is CASSSQAGSIDTQYF. Written as DNA, the CDR3 is TGCGCCAGCAGCTCCCAAGCGGGAAGCATAGATACGCAGTATTTT.

The V call is TRBV15, the J call TRBJ2-6; 7 nucleotides align to TRBD1. CDR3 length equals 17 residues. Per germline, CDR1 LNHNV and CDR2 YYDKDF (reference sequence). J lost 0 bases, V lost 3 bases, and 5 bases had no gene match. The CDR3: CATSRADRTSGANVLTF. The CDR3 DNA follows: TGTGCCACCAGCAGGGCGGACAGGACCTCTGGGGCCAACGTCCTGACTTTC. Supplemented by reference TRBV15 and TRBJ2-6, the full variable domain reads DAMVIQNPRYQVTQFGKPVTLSCSQTLNHNVMYWYQQKSSQAPKLLFHYYDKDFNNEADTPDNFQSRRPNTSFCFLDIRSPGLGDTAMYLCATSRADRTSGANVLTFGAGSRLTVL.

V gene TRBV9 combines with J gene TRBJ1-2; D gene unclear. CDR3 length: 13 amino acids. Germline V gene lookup returns CDR1 SGDLS and CDR2 YYNGEE. Trimming pared 3 bases from V and 4 bases from J, leaving 10 bases between. In nucleotides, the CDR3 is TGTGCCAGCAGCGGGACGAGCGGCTATGGCTACACCTTC. The encoded protein is CASSGTSGYGYTF.

This chain joins TRBV7-8 and TRBJ1-1; D perhaps matches TRBD1 (5 bases). CDR3 length: 13 residues. CDR1 is SGHVS, CDR2 FQNEAQ, per germline. V was clipped by 5 bases and J by 2 bases, with 9 bases between them. The CDR3 DNA reads TGTGCCAGCAGCCTCGACAGAAACACTGAAGCTTTCTTT. This translates into CASSLDRNTEAFF.

This clone was detected a few times. The chain recombines TRBV14 with TRBJ2-1; D not resolved. This CDR3 comprises 15 residues. V dropped 4 bases and J dropped 3 bases, with 13 bases sitting between them. Germline CDR1 and CDR2: SGHDN and FVKESK. Written as DNA, the CDR3 is TGTGCCAGCAGCCCCATTGTGGGGAACTACAATGAGCAGTTCTTC. This sequence encodes CASSPIVGNYNEQFF.

This clone was seen a few times. This chain uses TRBV11-2 with TRBJ1-5; 7 bases agree with TRBD1. Losses at the gene ends were 2 bases for V and 6 bases for J; bases not matched to a gene: 16. This CDR3 comprises 18 residues. Germline CDR1 reads SGHAT; CDR2 reads FQNNGV. In DNA, the CDR3 is TGTGCCAGCAGCTTAACGACAGGGAGGATAAGTAAGAGTCAGCCCCAGCATTTT. Its translation: CASSLTTGRISKSQPQHF.